This TCR beta chain originates from a study of cytomegalovirus exposure and HLA in healthy donors. Whole-study findings and limits: Listed as cytomegalovirus-associated were 150 to 200 TCR beta chains.

As concerns this clone: The antigen remains unidentified.

Amplification used 60 Vbeta primers and 13 Jbeta primers. Libraries were prepared by immunoSEQ multiplex PCR; TCRdb keeps only in-frame clonotypes and omits some of them. This table holds fewer than 200,000 clones, around 77% found once. The source is a man between 60 and 75 years old in good health and CMV-seronegative. Input material: PBMCs.

CDR3 residues: CASSRRDSTGELFF. The CDR3 nucleotides are TGTGCCAGCAGCCGGCGGGACAGTACCGGGGAGCTGTTTTTT. The chain joins TRBV11-3 to TRBJ2-2, with D perhaps matching TRBD1 (7 bases). Germline V gene lookup returns CDR1 SGHNT and CDR2 YENEEA. The ends were cut back, 5 bases at V and 5 bases at J, with 12 bases in the middle. There are 14 residues in the CDR3.